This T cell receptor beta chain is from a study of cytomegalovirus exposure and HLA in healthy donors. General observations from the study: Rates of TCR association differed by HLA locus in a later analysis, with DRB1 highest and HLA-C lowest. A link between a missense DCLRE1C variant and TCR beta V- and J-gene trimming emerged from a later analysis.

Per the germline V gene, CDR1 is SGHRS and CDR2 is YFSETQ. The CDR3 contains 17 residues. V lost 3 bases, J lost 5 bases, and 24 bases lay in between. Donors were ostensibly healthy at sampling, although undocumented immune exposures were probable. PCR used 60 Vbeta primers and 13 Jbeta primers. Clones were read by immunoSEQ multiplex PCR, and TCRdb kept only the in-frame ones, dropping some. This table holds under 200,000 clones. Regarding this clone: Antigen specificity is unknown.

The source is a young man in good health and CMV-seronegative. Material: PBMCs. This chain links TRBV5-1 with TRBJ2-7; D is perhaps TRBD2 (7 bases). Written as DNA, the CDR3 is TGCGCCAGCAGCTCGGGGGGCGGGGTTGGTTTCGTCGACGAGCAGTACTTC. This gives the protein CASSSGGGVGFVDEQYF.